This is a list of T cell receptor beta chains from one sample in a study of T cells in Graves' hyperthyroidism and ophthalmopathy. TCRdb reprocessed the multiplex PCR reads with MiXCR, giving one entry per CDR3 protein. This table holds around 240,000 distinct CDR3 sequences, roughly 14% found once. The sequenced sample consisted of blood. Every receptor here comes from a woman aged 40 to 50 with Graves' hyperthyroidism that later progressed to Graves' ophthalmopathy. CDR3s include the opening cysteine and the closing phenylalanine or tryptophan. Fields, in order: D gene, V gene, clone size, J gene, CDR3 protein, CDR3 DNA. D genes are given only for firm matches. Only part of the rows carry a size: once, few, many, or a class if the clone is expanded.

>NA|TRBV20-1|NA|TRBJ2-3
CSSCGRTDTQYF
TGCAGTTCTTGCGGGCGCACAGATACGCAGTATTTT
>TRBD2|TRBV12-3/TRBV12-4|many|TRBJ2-2
CASRRTSAKTGELFF
TGTGCCAGCAGGCGGACTAGCGCCAAAACGGGGGAGCTGTTTTTT
>TRBD1|TRBV3-1|many|TRBJ2-5
CASSQDWGQQETQYF
TGTGCCAGCAGCCAAGATTGGGGACAGCAAGAGACCCAGTACTTC
>NA|TRBV5-6|few|TRBJ1-4
CASSRKGGNEKLFF
TGTGCCAGCAGCCGAAAGGGGGGAAATGAAAAACTGTTTTTT
>NA|TRBV5-6|many|TRBJ2-5
CASSLVSGQETQYF
TGTGCCAGCAGCCTTGTAAGTGGCCAAGAGACCCAGTACTTC
>NA|TRBV29-1|NA|TRBJ1-2
CSVEGRPNINYGYTF
TGCAGCGTTGAGGGACGGCCGAATATCAACTATGGCTACACCTTC
>NA|TRBV2|many|TRBJ2-1
CASSEWDRYNEQFF
TGTGCCAGCAGTGAGTGGGATCGCTACAATGAGCAGTTCTTC
>NA|TRBV5-1|many|TRBJ2-5
CASHHGPAGRLYF
TGCGCCAGCCACCACGGGCCAGCTGGAAGGTTGTACTTC
>TRBD2|TRBV6-4|NA|TRBJ2-7
CASSDQAGVGEQYF
TGTGCCAGCAGTGACCAAGCGGGAGTCGGTGAGCAGTACTTC
>NA|TRBV7-9|many|TRBJ2-5
CASSLVLPWETQYF
TGTGCCAGCAGCTTAGTTCTCCCCTGGGAGACCCAGTACTTC
>TRBD2|TRBV4-2|few|TRBJ2-1
CASSQDWANRGGAGVGQFF
TGTGCCAGCAGCCAAGATTGGGCGAATCGGGGGGGAGCGGGAGTGGGGCAGTTCTTC
>NA|TRBV4-1|NA|TRBJ2-4
CASSFRTLPKNIQYF
TGCGCCAGCAGCTTTCGGACGTTACCCAAAAACATTCAGTACTTC
>NA|TRBV6-2/TRBV6-3|many|TRBJ1-1
CASSHTRQPQAFF
TGTGCCAGCAGCCACACCCGACAGCCACAAGCTTTCTTT
>NA|TRBV19|few|TRBJ1-1
CASSMGRGTAEAFF
TGTGCCAGTAGTATGGGGCGGGGTACTGCTGAAGCTTTCTTT
>NA|TRBV11-2|many|TRBJ2-1
CASSRAWLLREQFF
TGTGCCAGCAGCCGGGCGTGGCTCCTGAGAGAGCAGTTCTTC
>NA|TRBV5-1|many|TRBJ2-3
CASSLKQNPGTGLADTQYF
TGCGCCAGCAGTCTTAAGCAAAATCCCGGGACTGGACTTGCAGATACGCAGTATTTT
>TRBD1|TRBV5-1|NA|TRBJ2-2
CASSWDRVDGELFF
TGCGCCAGCAGCTGGGACAGGGTGGACGGGGAGCTGTTTTTT
>TRBD2|TRBV7-9|NA|TRBJ2-5
CASSLTSPGETQYF
TGTGCCAGCAGTTTGACTAGCCCGGGAGAGACCCAGTACTTC
>NA|TRBV6-1|few|TRBJ1-1
CASSPNLGAGNTEAFF
TGTGCCAGCAGTCCCAACCTGGGGGCGGGGAACACTGAAGCTTTCTTT
>NA|TRBV28|many|TRBJ1-5
CASSLLGNSYQPQHF
TGTGCCAGCAGTCTCTTGGGGAACTCATATCAGCCCCAGCATTTT
>TRBD2|TRBV6-1|few|TRBJ2-1
CASSLTSGTYNEQSF
TGTGCCAGCAGTTTAACTAGCGGGACATACAATGAGCAGTCCTTC
>NA|TRBV29-1|once|TRBJ1-2
CSVADRYYGYTF
TGCAGCGTTGCGGACAGATACTATGGCTACACCTTC
>TRBD2|TRBV20-1|NA|TRBJ2-1
CSAPASGRVSYNEQFF
TGCAGTGCCCCGGCTAGCGGGAGGGTATCCTACAATGAGCAGTTCTTC
>NA|TRBV7-8|many|TRBJ2-7
CASSLAETAYEQYF
TGTGCCAGCAGCTTAGCGGAGACAGCCTACGAGCAGTACTTC